This T cell receptor (beta chain) was recovered during a study of T cell clonality in common variable immunodeficiency. Overall study findings and caveats: The cause of increased CVID clonality remains unclear without subpopulation sequencing. CVID subjects had higher TCRbeta clonality than healthy controls, most marked in about a third.

This clone came up a few times. What it binds is not known. The CDR3 end falls 3 residues outside the read, so it is completed with the germline J gene. Some clones are missing from TCRdb's copy, which holds only in-frame ones; the method was immunoSEQ multiplex PCR. The repertoire consists of some 50,000 clones, none detected only once. Each donor provided about 4.5 to 8.5 ml of heparinized whole blood. The CDR3 runs 15 residues. Germline CDR1 reads GTSNPN; CDR2 reads SVGIG (reference sequence). The chain uses TRBV30 and TRBJ1-2; 8 bases map to TRBD1. The TCR was taken from a person aged 18 to 70 in good health. Material for sequencing was peripheral blood mononuclear cells. The CDR3 sequence: CAWKVGQGAYNDYTF. Incomplete CDR3 DNA: TGTGCCTGGAAGGTAGGGCAGGGGGCCTACAATGAC.